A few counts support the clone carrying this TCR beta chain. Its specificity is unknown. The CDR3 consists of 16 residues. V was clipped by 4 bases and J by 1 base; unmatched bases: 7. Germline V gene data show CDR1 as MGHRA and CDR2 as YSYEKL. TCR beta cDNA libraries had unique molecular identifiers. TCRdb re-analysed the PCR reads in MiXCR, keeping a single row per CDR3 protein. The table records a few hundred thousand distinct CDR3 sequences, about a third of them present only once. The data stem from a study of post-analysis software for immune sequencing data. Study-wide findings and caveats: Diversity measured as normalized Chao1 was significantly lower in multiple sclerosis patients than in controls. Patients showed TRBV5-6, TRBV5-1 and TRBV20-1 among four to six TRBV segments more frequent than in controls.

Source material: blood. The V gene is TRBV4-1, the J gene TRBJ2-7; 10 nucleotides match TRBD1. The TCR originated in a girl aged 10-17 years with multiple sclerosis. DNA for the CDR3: TGCGCCAGCAGCCGAGGACCGGGACAGGGGTCCTACGAGCAGTACTTC. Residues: CASSRGPGQGSYEQYF.